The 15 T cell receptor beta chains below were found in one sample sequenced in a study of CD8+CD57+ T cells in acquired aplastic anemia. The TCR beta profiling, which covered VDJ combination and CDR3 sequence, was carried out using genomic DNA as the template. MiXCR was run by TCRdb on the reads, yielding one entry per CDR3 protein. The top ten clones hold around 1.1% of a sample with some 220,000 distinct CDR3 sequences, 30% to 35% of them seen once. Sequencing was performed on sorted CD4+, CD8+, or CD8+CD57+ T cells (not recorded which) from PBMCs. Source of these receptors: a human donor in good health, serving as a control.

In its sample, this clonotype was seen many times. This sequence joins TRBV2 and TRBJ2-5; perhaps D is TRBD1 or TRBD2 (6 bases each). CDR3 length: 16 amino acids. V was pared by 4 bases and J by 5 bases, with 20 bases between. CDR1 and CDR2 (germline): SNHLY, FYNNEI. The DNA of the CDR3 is TGTGCCAGCAGTGTAGGAGCTCCCCGAGGGGGGGAGACCCAGTACTTC. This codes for CASSVGAPRGGETQYF.

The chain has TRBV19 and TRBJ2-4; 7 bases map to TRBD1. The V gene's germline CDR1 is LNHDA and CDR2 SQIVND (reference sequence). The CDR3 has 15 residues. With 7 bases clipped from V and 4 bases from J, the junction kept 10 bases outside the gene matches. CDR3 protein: CASKKQGKAKNIQYF. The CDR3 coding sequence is TGTGCCAGTAAGAAACAGGGGAAGGCGAAAAACATTCAGTACTTC. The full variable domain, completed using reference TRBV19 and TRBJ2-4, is DGGITQSPKYLFRKEGQNVTLSCEQNLNHDAMYWYRQDPGQGLRLIYYSQIVNDFQKGDIAEGYSVSREKKESFPLTVTSAQKNPTAFYLCASKKQGKAKNIQYFGAGTRLSVL.

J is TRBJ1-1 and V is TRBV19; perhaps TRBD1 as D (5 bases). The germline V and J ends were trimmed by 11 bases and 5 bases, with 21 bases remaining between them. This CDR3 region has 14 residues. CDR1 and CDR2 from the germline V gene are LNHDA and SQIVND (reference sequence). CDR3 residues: CAWNKGAGWTEAFF. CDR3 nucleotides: TGTGCCTGGAACAAAGGGGCAGGTTGGACTGAAGCTTTCTTT.

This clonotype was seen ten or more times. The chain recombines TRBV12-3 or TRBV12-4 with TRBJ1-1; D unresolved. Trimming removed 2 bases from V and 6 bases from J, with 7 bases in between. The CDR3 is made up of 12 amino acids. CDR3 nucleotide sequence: TGTGCCAGCAGTTTAAGGCGCGCTGAAGCTTTCTTT. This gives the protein CASSLRRAEAFF.

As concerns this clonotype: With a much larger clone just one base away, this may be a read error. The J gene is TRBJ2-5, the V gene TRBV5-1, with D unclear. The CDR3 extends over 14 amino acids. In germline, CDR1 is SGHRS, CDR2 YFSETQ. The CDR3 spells CANSLNPRKETQYF. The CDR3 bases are TGCGCCAACAGCTTGAATCCCAGGAAAGAGACCCAGTACTTC.

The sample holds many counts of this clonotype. The chain's CDR3 is CASSEGGSRNEQFF. The CDR3 DNA reads as TGCGCCAGCAGTGAGGGCGGGAGTCGCAATGAGCAGTTCTTC. The chain combines TRBV10-1 with TRBJ2-1; 7 positions match TRBD2. CDR3 length equals 14 residues. CDR1 is WNHNN, CDR2 SYGVQD, per germline (reference sequence). The ends lost 2 bases at V and 6 bases at J; junction bases unmatched: 4.

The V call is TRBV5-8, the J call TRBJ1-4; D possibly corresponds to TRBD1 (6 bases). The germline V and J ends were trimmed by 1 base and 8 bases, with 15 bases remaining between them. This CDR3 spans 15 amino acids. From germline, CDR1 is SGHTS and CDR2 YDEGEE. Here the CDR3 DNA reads TGTGCCAGCAGCTTGAAACAAGGGGGGACGGAAAAACTGTTTTTT. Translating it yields CASSLKQGGTEKLFF.

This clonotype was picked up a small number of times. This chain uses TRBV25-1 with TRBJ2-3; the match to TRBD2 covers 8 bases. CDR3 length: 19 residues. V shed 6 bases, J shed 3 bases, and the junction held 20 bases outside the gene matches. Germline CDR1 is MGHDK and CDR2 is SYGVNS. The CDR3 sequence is CASSTEYGRDWLRTDTQYF. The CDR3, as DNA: TGTGCCAGCAGCACGGAATACGGGAGGGACTGGCTTAGGACAGATACGCAGTATTTT.

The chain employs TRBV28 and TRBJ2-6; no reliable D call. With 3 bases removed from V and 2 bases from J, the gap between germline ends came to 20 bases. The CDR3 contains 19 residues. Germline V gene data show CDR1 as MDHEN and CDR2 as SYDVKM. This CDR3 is CASSFSLSRLGAGANVLTF. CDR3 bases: TGTGCCAGCAGTTTTTCCCTTTCACGCCTTGGCGCTGGGGCCAACGTCCTGACTTTC.

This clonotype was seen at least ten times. CDR3 protein: CSARAPTDTQYF. The CDR3 DNA reads TGCAGTGCTAGAGCCCCAACAGATACGCAGTATTTT. V and J are TRBV20-1 and TRBJ2-3, with unresolved D. The germline V gene encodes CDR1 DFQATT and CDR2 SNEGSKA (reference sequence). CDR3 length: 12 amino acids. Trimming cost V 1 base and J 3 bases, with 5 bases left between them.

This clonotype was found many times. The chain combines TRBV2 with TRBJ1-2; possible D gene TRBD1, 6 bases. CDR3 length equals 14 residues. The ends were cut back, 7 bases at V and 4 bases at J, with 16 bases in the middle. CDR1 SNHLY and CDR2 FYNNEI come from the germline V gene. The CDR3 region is CASTTGGIRYGYTF. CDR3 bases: TGTGCCAGCACCACGGGGGGCATTCGCTATGGCTACACCTTC.

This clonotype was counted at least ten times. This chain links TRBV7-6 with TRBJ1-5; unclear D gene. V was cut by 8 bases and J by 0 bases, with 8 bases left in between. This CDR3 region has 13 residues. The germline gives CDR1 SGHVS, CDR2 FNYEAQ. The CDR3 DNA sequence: TGTGCCAGCCGTAAGGATAGCAATCAGCCCCAGCATTTT. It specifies CASRKDSNQPQHF.

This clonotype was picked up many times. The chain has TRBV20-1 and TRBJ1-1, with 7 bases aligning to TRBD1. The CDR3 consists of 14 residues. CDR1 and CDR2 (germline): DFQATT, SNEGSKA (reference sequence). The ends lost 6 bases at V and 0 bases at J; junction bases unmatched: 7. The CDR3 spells CSARRQGLNTEAFF. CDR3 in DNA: TGCAGTGCCCGCCGACAGGGCTTGAACACTGAAGCTTTCTTT.

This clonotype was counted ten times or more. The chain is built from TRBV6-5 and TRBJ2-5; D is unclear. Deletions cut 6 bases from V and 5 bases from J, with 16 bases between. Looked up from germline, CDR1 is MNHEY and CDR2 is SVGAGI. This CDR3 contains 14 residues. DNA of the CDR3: TGTGCCAGCAGCCAACCCCCGAAGAGGGAGACCCAGTACTTC. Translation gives CASSQPPKRETQYF.

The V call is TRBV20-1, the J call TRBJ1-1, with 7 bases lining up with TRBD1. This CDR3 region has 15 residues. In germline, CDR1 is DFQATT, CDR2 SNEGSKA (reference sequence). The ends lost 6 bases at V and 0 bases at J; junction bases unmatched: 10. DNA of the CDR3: TGCAGTGCCCAGTACAGGGGTGGAATGAACACTGAAGCTTTCTTT. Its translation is CSAQYRGGMNTEAFF.